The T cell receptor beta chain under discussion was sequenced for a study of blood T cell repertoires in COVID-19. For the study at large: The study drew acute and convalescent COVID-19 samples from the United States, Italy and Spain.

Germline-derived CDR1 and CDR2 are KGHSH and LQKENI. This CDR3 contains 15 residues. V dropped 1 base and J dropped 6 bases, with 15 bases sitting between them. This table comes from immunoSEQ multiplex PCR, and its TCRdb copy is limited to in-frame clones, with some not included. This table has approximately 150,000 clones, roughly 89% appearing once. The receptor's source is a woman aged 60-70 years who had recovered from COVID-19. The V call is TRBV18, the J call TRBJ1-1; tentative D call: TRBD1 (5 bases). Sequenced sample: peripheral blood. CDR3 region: CASSPRWSRDSEAFF. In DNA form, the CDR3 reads TGTGCCAGCTCACCACGTTGGTCCAGGGACTCTGAAGCTTTCTTT.